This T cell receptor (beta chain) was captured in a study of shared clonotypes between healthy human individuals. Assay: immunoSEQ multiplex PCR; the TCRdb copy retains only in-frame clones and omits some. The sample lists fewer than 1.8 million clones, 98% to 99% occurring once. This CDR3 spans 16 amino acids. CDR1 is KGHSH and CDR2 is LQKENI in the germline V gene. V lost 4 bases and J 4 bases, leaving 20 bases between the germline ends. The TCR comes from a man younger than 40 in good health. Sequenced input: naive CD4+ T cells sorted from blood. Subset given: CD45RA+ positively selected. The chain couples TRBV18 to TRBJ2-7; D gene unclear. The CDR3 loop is CASSREGPSSRYEQYF. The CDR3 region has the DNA TGTGCCAGCTCACGTGAAGGCCCGTCCTCCCGTTACGAGCAGTACTTC.